This T cell receptor beta chain was sequenced in a study of early T cells in non-severe SARS-CoV-2 infection. At the level of the study: Unsorted whole-blood RNA was sequenced in bulk, leaving chains unpaired.

Individual cDNA molecules received unique molecular identifiers. Using its own MiXCR run on the 5' RACE reads, TCRdb lists one record per CDR3 protein. The repertoire includes just under 90,000 distinct CDR3 sequences, around 14% of them detected once, and about 6.7% sits in the top ten. CDR3 length equals 16 residues. CDR1 is SGHAT and CDR2 is FQNNGV in the germline V gene. With 5 bases clipped from V and 3 bases from J, the junction kept 10 bases outside the gene matches. Study observations and caveats: Comparison of clonotypes with VDJdb favored anti-spike CD8 responses while missing private and CD4 specificities.

This clonotype was picked up a small number of times. Its antigen is unidentified. This receptor was identified in an adult who was a healthcare worker with PCR-confirmed SARS-CoV-2 infection or an uninfected control (not recorded which). The chain carries TRBV11-2 and TRBJ2-3; 8 nucleotides agree with TRBD2. The sequenced material came from whole blood. The CDR3 sequence: CASSPRGAGGTDTQYF. The CDR3 DNA reads as TGTGCCAGCAGCCCTCGGGGGGCGGGAGGTACAGATACGCAGTATTTT.